These 24 T cell receptor beta chains originate from one sample sequenced in a study of beta chain features in type 1 diabetes (dated by TCRdb to the late 2010s). Study-wide findings and limitations: In all four CD4+ subsets, TCRB CDR3 length was moderately but significantly shorter in type 1 diabetes patients.

These TCRs are of unknown antigen specificity. Library preparation used the immunoSEQ multiplex PCR assay. The High Capacity cDNA Reverse Transcription Kit was used to reverse transcribe all of the isolated RNA, meaning that expressed TCRB transcripts were what got sequenced. The table was pulled from immuneACCESS by TCRdb, which kept in-frame rearrangements only. Such tables lose some clones; where checked, under half of the loss comes from unresolved V genes, and the rest has no known cause. The sample table records around 300,000 clones; 15% of these occur just once. 0.015% to 0.019% of the sample is taken by the ten largest. Sequencing was done on a sample of naive CD4+ T cells from blood. The cell subset or site tag for this specimen amounts to: true naive CD4+ T cells. All receptors come from a man between 18 and 29 years old with type 1 diabetes.

This clone was seen a few times. The CDR3 DNA follows: TGCGCCAGCAGCCCGAGGCGCCTAGACACCGGGGAGCTGTTTTTT. Encoded protein: CASSPRRLDTGELFF. The genes are TRBV5-1 and TRBJ2-2; the D is unclear. Germline V gene data show CDR1 as SGHRS and CDR2 as YFSETQ. The CDR3 is made up of 15 amino acids. V lost 4 bases, J lost 3 bases, and 13 bases lay in between.

This clone turned up a few times. The chain couples TRBV15 to TRBJ2-3; 9 nucleotides line up with TRBD2. The germline V gene has CDR1 LNHNV and CDR2 YYDKDF (reference sequence). The junction had 11 bases not matched to a gene; V was cut back by 0 bases and J by 13 bases. The CDR3 covers 15 residues. The CDR3 DNA follows: TGTGCCACCAGCAGAGACCGAGGACTAGCGCGATCGGAGTATTTT. This codes for CATSRDRGLARSEYF.

The sample holds a few counts of this clone. The J gene is TRBJ1-2, the V gene TRBV4-3; a possible D gene is TRBD1 (5 bases). The CDR3 contains 15 residues. V lost 3 bases and J 0 bases, leaving 11 bases between the germline ends. Germline CDR1 is LGHNA and CDR2 is YSLEER. Written as DNA, the CDR3 is TGCGCCAGCAGCCAGGTTACAGGTGCTAACTATGGCTACACCTTC. Its protein product is CASSQVTGANYGYTF.

The sample holds a few counts of this clone. The CDR3 coding sequence is TGTGCCAGTAGTCCCCTTGGCTTTTCCGCGAACACCGGGGAGCTGTTTTTT. Translating gives CASSPLGFSANTGELFF. The chain couples TRBV19 to TRBJ2-2; the D is unclear. The CDR3 spans 17 residues. V gave up 5 bases and J gave up 0 bases, with 16 bases separating them. CDR1 and CDR2 from the germline V gene are LNHDA and SQIVND (reference sequence). Using reference TRBV19 and TRBJ2-2 for the parts outside the CDR3, the full variable domain is DGGITQSPKYLFRKEGQNVTLSCEQNLNHDAMYWYRQDPGQGLRLIYYSQIVNDFQKGDIAEGYSVSREKKESFPLTVTSAQKNPTAFYLCASSPLGFSANTGELFFGEGSRLTVL.

The chain combines TRBV18 with TRBJ2-7; D is ambiguous. The CDR3 runs to 11 residues. V was pared by 2 bases and J by 7 bases, with 6 bases between. Per germline, CDR1 KGHSH and CDR2 LQKENI. CDR3 sequence: CASSPSTEQYF. CDR3 in DNA: TGTGCCAGCTCACCATCGACAGAGCAGTACTTC.

The J gene is TRBJ2-1, the V gene TRBV9, with D perhaps matching TRBD2 (6 bases). Germline V gene sequence: CDR1 SGDLS, CDR2 YYNGEE. The V gene lost 0 bases and the J gene lost 3 bases, with 13 bases spanning the gap. This CDR3 spans 16 amino acids. This chain's CDR3 is CASSVDSGLLYNEQFF. The CDR3 DNA sequence: TGTGCCAGCAGCGTAGATAGCGGACTACTCTACAATGAGCAGTTCTTC.

This clone was counted a few times. The chain employs TRBV7-2 and TRBJ1-5, with 9 bases lining up with TRBD1. CDR1 and CDR2 (germline): SGHTA, FQGNSA. The trim removed 2 bases at V and 4 bases at J, leaving 12 bases unmatched. The CDR3 is 18 amino acids. In nucleotides, the CDR3 is TGTGCCAGCAGCTTAAGCGGGACAGGGCTGATGGGAAATCAGCCCCAGCATTTT. This encodes CASSLSGTGLMGNQPQHF.

The V call is TRBV15, the J call TRBJ1-6; 7 bases are a match to TRBD1. The CDR3 spans 15 residues. The germline gives CDR1 LNHNV, CDR2 YYDKDF (reference sequence). V gave up 1 base and J gave up 3 bases; unmatched junction bases: 0. CDR3 in DNA: TGTGCCACCAGCAGAGGACAGGGCTATAATTCACCCCTCCACTTT. Translating it yields CATSRGQGYNSPLHF.

The table lists this clone with a few counts. This chain uses TRBV7-2 with TRBJ2-3; no definite D call. Looked up from germline, CDR1 is SGHTA and CDR2 is FQGNSA. The length of the CDR3 is 15 residues. Trimming took off 5 bases at V and 0 bases at J, with 12 bases between the two ends. CDR3 loop: CASSPRSVSTDTQYF. In DNA form, the CDR3 reads TGTGCCAGCAGCCCTAGGTCCGTAAGCACAGATACGCAGTATTTT. The full variable domain, its missing parts supplied by reference TRBV7-2 and TRBJ2-3, is GAGVSQSPSNKVTEKGKDVELRCDPISGHTALYWYRQSLGQGLEFLIYFQGNSAPDKSGLPSDRFSAERTGGSVSTLTIQRTQQEDSAVYLCASSPRSVSTDTQYFGPGTRLTVL.

This clone was counted only a few times. The chain carries TRBV28 and TRBJ2-3; D is possibly TRBD2 (6 bases). V was trimmed by 6 bases and J by 8 bases, leaving 21 bases between them. The CDR3 sequence is 15 residues long. CDR1 is MDHEN, CDR2 SYDVKM, per germline. The CDR3 here is CASRTRGGPAGTQYF. The CDR3 DNA reads as TGTGCCAGCAGAACCCGGGGAGGCCCAGCCGGTACGCAGTATTTT.

This chain uses TRBV7-2 with TRBJ1-4, with 10 bases fitting TRBD1. The CDR3 extends over 14 amino acids. The V and J ends lost 4 bases and 7 bases, in that order; junction bases with no gene match: 3. Germline CDR1 SGHTA, CDR2 FQGNSA. Here the CDR3 DNA reads TGTGCCAGCAGCTCCCGGGACAGGGGTGAAAAACTGTTTTTT. It translates to CASSSRDRGEKLFF.

The V call is TRBV28, the J call TRBJ1-2, with a possible D match to TRBD1 (5 bases). Deletions cut 6 bases from V and 0 bases from J, with 11 bases between. The CDR3 runs 14 residues. Germline values: CDR1 MDHEN, CDR2 SYDVKM. In nucleotides, the CDR3 is TGTGCCAGCAGGATAGGGACTCCTAACTATGGCTACACCTTC. Translation: CASRIGTPNYGYTF.

This clone was detected only a few times. The J gene is TRBJ2-5, the V gene TRBV2, with 8 bases aligning to TRBD1. This CDR3 is 14 amino acids long. Trimming removed 2 bases from V and 3 bases from J; junction bases left unmatched: 2. Germline V lookup: CDR1 SNHLY, CDR2 FYNNEI. Written as DNA, the CDR3 is TGTGCCAGCAGTGAACAGGGGGCTGAAGAGACCCAGTACTTC. Its protein is CASSEQGAEETQYF.

This clone was detected a few times. This chain connects TRBV5-1 to TRBJ2-5, with 7 bases matching TRBD1. CDR1 is SGHRS and CDR2 is YFSETQ in the germline V gene. After removal of 1 base from V and 1 base from J, the junction contained 4 bases not matched to a gene. The CDR3 contains 15 residues. CDR3 residues: CASSLRSGGQETQYF. The CDR3 coding sequence is TGCGCCAGCAGCTTGAGATCAGGGGGCCAAGAGACCCAGTACTTC.

The J gene is TRBJ2-5, the V gene TRBV7-2; 10 bases align to TRBD2. Germline CDR1 is SGHTA and CDR2 is FQGNSA. V was pared by 5 bases and J by 11 bases, with 14 bases of the junction left unmatched. This CDR3 spans 15 amino acids. CDR3 bases: TGTGCCAGCAGCCTCGAAGGGGGTAGCGGGAGGAGACAGTACTTC. This translates into CASSLEGGSGRRQYF.

The chain employs TRBV6-6 and TRBJ2-1; a possible D gene is TRBD1 (6 bases). Germline-derived CDR1 and CDR2 are MNHNY and SVGAGI (reference sequence). The CDR3 covers 12 residues. V was trimmed by 2 bases and J by 7 bases, leaving 6 bases between them. The CDR3 sequence is CASSYRGNEQFF. The CDR3 region has the DNA TGTGCCAGCAGTTACAGGGGGAATGAGCAGTTCTTC.

The table lists this clone with a few counts. The rearrangement uses TRBV18 and TRBJ1-1; the D is unclear. V was shortened by 0 bases and J by 1 base, with 6 bases between the two germline ends. Germline CDR1 is KGHSH and CDR2 is LQKENI. The length of the CDR3 is 14 residues. The CDR3 coding sequence is TGTGCCAGCTCACCACCGCCGAGGAACACTGAAGCTTTCTTT. Protein: CASSPPPRNTEAFF.

In its sample, this clone was seen a few times. The same CDR3 arises from other DNA sequences in this sample as well. The chain employs TRBV7-2 and TRBJ2-3; D gene uncertain. Trimming removed 5 bases from V and 2 bases from J, with 5 bases in between. The CDR3 is 12 residues long. Per the germline V gene, CDR1 is SGHTA and CDR2 is FQGNSA. As DNA, the CDR3 is TGTGCCAGCAGCCCCTTCACAGATACGCAGTATTTT. This gives the protein CASSPFTDTQYF.

The chain is built from TRBV6-6 and TRBJ2-7; 7 positions match TRBD1. This CDR3 is 14 amino acids long. Germline CDR1 and CDR2: MNHNY and SVGAGI (reference sequence). The ends lost 0 bases at V and 9 bases at J; junction bases unmatched: 8. The CDR3 sequence is CASSYSWSGGGQYF. The DNA of the CDR3 is TGTGCCAGCAGTTACTCGTGGTCAGGGGGTGGGCAGTACTTC.

This clone was observed a few times. The gene calls are TRBV6-5 and TRBJ2-7; D might be TRBD1 (6 bases). CDR1 and CDR2 from the germline V gene are MNHEY and SVGAGI. The length of the CDR3 is 13 residues. Trimming took off 6 bases at V and 3 bases at J, with 12 bases between the two ends. CDR3 sequence: CASRRTGLYEQYF. Here the CDR3 DNA reads TGTGCCAGCAGGAGAACAGGGCTCTACGAGCAGTACTTC.

This clone was seen only a few times. At the DNA level, this CDR3 is encoded by other sequences in the same sample as well. The rearrangement links TRBV5-1 to TRBJ1-1; tentative D call: TRBD1 (6 bases). The V end was cut by 5 bases, the J end by 1 base, with 9 bases between. Germline V CDR1 and CDR2: SGHRS, YFSETQ. The CDR3 is 13 residues long. CDR3 loop: CASSLDRNTEAFF. In nucleotides, the CDR3 is TGCGCCAGCAGTCTGGACAGGAACACTGAAGCTTTCTTT.

The sample holds a few counts of this clone. At one boundary the junction diverges from the germline segment, which might be a read error. The chain recombines TRBV7-2 with TRBJ2-2; 12 bases are a match to TRBD2. CDR3 length equals 17 residues. From germline, CDR1 is SGHTA and CDR2 FQGNSA. CDR3 residues: CASSLAGGPGRTGELFF. The CDR3 bases are TGTGCCAGCAGCCTAGCGGGAGGGCCCGGACGGACCGGGGAGCTGTTTTTT.

This sequence joins TRBV29-1 and TRBJ1-1; no firm D call. Between the trimmed V and J ends, which lost 6 bases and 1 base, there was a span of 18 bases. CDR3 length equals 15 residues. From germline, CDR1 is SQVTM and CDR2 ANQGSEA. CDR3 nucleotides: TGCAGCGTGAAACGGGATTCACGAAGGAACACTGAAGCTTTCTTT. Protein: CSVKRDSRRNTEAFF.

V is TRBV7-9 and J is TRBJ2-7; 7 nucleotides agree with TRBD1. In germline, CDR1 is SEHNR, CDR2 FQNEAQ (reference sequence). This CDR3 comprises 14 residues. The J segment lost 0 bases and the V segment lost 5 bases, leaving 4 bases of the junction unmatched. The CDR3 nucleotides are TGTGCCAGCAGCCCCAGGGGGAGCTCCTACGAGCAGTACTTC. This sequence encodes CASSPRGSSYEQYF.